This T cell receptor beta chain was obtained from a study of cytomegalovirus exposure and HLA in healthy donors. Background on the study: The same platform used for the 650 to 850 first-cohort repertoires was also used for the 120 or so validation repertoires, as a later analysis reported. Findings and caveats of the study: Per published reports, the classifier diagnosed cytomegalovirus status with high specificity and sensitivity. Many donors shared some public TCRs, even though most TCR sequences were rare. The authors listed 150 to 200 TCR beta chains as cytomegalovirus-associated.

V was pared by 4 bases and J by 0 bases, with 9 bases between. The CDR3 covers 14 residues. Germline V CDR1 and CDR2: ENHRY, SYGVKD. Data came from immunoSEQ multiplex PCR; TCRdb stores just in-frame clones and leaves some out. The table includes 100,000 to 150,000 clones, 89% detected once. Regarding this clone: Its antigen is as yet unknown.

Sequenced: PBMCs. This sequence originates from a woman between 18 and 29 years old in good health and CMV-seronegative. This chain joins TRBV10-3 and TRBJ1-1; D remains ambiguous. In DNA form, the CDR3 reads TGTGCCATCAGTGGAGGCGGAATGAACACTGAAGCTTTCTTT. Protein sequence: CAISGGGMNTEAFF.